The 8 T cell receptor beta chains in this list originate from one sample, sequenced in a study of shared clonotypes between healthy human individuals. Produced via immunoSEQ multiplex PCR; TCRdb's table is partial and in-frame only. The sample lists 1.4 million or so clones; about 98.5% were seen once. The sequencing sample was made of naive CD4+ T cells sorted from blood. As to subset: CD45RA+ positively selected. Receptors originate from a man aged 25-45 years in good health.

The chain joins TRBV7-8 to TRBJ2-3; 10 nucleotides align to TRBD2. Per the germline V gene, CDR1 is SGHVS and CDR2 is FQNEAQ. The CDR3 has 12 amino acids. The V and J ends lost 7 bases and 9 bases, in that order; junction bases with no gene match: 4. The CDR3 DNA is TGTGCCAGCAACCTAGCGGGAGCCACGCAGTATTTT. This codes for CASNLAGATQYF.

The chain links TRBV6-1 to TRBJ2-7; the match to TRBD2 covers 9 bases. V dropped 2 bases and J dropped 6; count of bases not matched to a gene: 17. This CDR3 spans 18 amino acids. Germline values: CDR1 MNHNS, CDR2 SASEGT. The CDR3 DNA reads as TGTGCCAGCAGTGAACATTTTAGCGGGAGTCCTAGCTACCGCGAGCAGTACTTC. It codes for CASSEHFSGSPSYREQYF.

The genes are TRBV12-5 and TRBJ2-1; D is undetermined. With 6 bases removed from V and 2 bases from J, the gap between germline ends came to 8 bases. In germline, CDR1 is LGHNT, CDR2 FRNRAP. CDR3 size: 13 residues. DNA for the CDR3: TGTGCTAGTGGCCGCTATACCTACAATGAGCAGTTCTTC. This gives the protein CASGRYTYNEQFF.

The chain links TRBV4-1 to TRBJ2-2, with D perhaps TRBD2 (5 bases). The CDR3 covers 17 residues. V shed 0 bases and J shed 0 bases, with 11 bases lying between them. The germline CDR1 and CDR2 sequences are MGHRA and YSYEKL. CDR3 DNA sequence: TGCGCCAGCAGCCAAGAAACGGATAGCGCGAACACCGGGGAGCTGTTTTTT. It encodes CASSQETDSANTGELFF.

The chain is built from TRBV5-6 and TRBJ1-1; the D gene is possibly TRBD1 (5 bases). The CDR3 totals 13 residues. The germline V gene has CDR1 SGHDT and CDR2 YYEEEE. The V end lost 3 bases, the J end lost 4 bases, and 10 bases lay between the germline ends. CDR3 coding DNA: TGTGCCAGCAGCTCTCCGGGGGGCACTGAAGCTTTCTTT. Its translation: CASSSPGGTEAFF.

The chain recombines TRBV11-2 with TRBJ2-7, with D tentatively TRBD1 (5 bases). Germline V gene sequence: CDR1 SGHAT, CDR2 FQNNGV. Trimming pared 6 bases from V and 4 bases from J, leaving 19 bases between. The CDR3 consists of 15 residues. The CDR3 coding sequence is TGTGCCAGCAGACCGCCAGGGCGCAACTATTACGAGCAGTACTTC. Amino acid sequence: CASRPPGRNYYEQYF.

The rearrangement joins TRBV19 to TRBJ1-4; D is unclear. V gave up 7 bases and J gave up 3 bases, with 12 bases separating them. Germline CDR1 reads LNHDA; CDR2 reads SQIVND (reference sequence). The CDR3 sequence is 14 residues long. The CDR3 DNA sequence: TGTGCCAGTACCCGAGGACCCCCTAATGAAAAACTGTTTTTT. Translated: CASTRGPPNEKLFF. Full variable domain (missing parts from reference TRBV19 and TRBJ1-4): DGGITQSPKYLFRKEGQNVTLSCEQNLNHDAMYWYRQDPGQGLRLIYYSQIVNDFQKGDIAEGYSVSREKKESFPLTVTSAQKNPTAFYLCASTRGPPNEKLFFGSGTQLSVL.

In DNA form, the CDR3 reads TGTGCCAGCCGGTCGGACCTGGAGGGAACCGGGGAGCTGTTTTTT. Translating it yields CASRSDLEGTGELFF. This chain links TRBV6-1 with TRBJ2-2; D is perhaps TRBD2 (6 bases). There are 15 residues in the CDR3. Germline V gene data show CDR1 as MNHNS and CDR2 as SASEGT. Trimming removed 8 bases at V and 5 bases at J, with 18 bases between.